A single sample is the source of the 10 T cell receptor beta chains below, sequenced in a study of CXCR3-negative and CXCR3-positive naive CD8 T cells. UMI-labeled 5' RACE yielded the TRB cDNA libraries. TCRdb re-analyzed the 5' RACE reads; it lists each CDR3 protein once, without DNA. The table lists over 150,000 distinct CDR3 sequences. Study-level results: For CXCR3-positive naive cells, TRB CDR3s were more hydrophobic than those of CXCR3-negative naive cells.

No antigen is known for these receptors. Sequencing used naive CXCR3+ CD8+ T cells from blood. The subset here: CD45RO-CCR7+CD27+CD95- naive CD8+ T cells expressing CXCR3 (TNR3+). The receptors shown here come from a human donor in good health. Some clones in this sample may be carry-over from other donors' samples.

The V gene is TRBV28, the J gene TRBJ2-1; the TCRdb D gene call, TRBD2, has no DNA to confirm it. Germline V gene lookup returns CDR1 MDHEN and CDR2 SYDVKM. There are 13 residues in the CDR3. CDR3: CASSAIGPNEQFF. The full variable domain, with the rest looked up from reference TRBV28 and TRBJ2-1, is DVKVTQSSRYLVKRTGEKVFLECVQDMDHENMFWYRQDPGLGLRLIYFSYDVKMKEKGDIPEGYSVSREKKERFSLILESASTNQTSMYLCASSAIGPNEQFFGPGTRLTVL.

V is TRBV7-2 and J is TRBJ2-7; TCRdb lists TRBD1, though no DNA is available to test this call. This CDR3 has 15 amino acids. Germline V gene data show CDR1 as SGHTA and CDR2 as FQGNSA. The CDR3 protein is CASSQGGQGAYEQYF.

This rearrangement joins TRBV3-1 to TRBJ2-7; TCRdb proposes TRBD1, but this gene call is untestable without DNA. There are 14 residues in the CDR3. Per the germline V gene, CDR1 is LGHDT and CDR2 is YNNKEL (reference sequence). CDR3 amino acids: CASSQWGPAYEQYF.

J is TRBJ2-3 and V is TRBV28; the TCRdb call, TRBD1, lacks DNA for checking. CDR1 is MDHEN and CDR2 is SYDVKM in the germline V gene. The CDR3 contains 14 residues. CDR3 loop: CASSLLTPGDTQYF.

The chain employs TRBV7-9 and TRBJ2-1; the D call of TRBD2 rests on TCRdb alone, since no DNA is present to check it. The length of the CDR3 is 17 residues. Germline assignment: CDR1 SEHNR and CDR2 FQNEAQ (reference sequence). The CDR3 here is CASSLSGFSGRHLGQFF.

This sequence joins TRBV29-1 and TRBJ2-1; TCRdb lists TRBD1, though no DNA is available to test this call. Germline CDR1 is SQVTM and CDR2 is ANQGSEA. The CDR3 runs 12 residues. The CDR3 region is CSVLPEYNEQFF.

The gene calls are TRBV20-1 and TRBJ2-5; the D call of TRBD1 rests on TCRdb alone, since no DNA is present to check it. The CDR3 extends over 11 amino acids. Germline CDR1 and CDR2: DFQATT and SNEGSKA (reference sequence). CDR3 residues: CSAPRGETQYF.

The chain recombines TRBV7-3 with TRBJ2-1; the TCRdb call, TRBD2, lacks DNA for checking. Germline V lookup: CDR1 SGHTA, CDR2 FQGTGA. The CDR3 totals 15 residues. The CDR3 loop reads CASSLDAGGYNEQFF.

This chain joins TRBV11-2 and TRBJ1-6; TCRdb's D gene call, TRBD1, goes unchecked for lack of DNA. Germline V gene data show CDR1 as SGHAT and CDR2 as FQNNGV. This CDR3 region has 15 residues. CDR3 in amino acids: CASSPEGVQNSPLHF.

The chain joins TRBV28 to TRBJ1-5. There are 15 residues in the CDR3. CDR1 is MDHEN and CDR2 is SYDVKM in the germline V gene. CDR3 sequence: CASSLVGSSNQPQHF.